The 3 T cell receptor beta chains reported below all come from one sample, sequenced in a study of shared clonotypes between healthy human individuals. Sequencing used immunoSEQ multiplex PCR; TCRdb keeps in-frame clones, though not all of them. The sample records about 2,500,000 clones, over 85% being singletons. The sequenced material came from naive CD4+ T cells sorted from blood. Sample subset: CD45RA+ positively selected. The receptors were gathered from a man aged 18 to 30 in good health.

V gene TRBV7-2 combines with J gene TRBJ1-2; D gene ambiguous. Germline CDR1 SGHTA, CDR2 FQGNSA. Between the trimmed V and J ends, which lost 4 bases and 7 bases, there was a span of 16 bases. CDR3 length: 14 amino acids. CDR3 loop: CASSSPARPSGYTF. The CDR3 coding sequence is TGTGCCAGCAGCTCCCCGGCACGACCCTCTGGCTACACCTTC.

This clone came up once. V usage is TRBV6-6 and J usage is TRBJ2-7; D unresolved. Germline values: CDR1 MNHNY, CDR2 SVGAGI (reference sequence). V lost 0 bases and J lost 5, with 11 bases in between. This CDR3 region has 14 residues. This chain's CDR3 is CASSYSGIRDEQYF. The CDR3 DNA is TGTGCCAGCAGTTACTCAGGGATTAGGGACGAGCAGTACTTC.

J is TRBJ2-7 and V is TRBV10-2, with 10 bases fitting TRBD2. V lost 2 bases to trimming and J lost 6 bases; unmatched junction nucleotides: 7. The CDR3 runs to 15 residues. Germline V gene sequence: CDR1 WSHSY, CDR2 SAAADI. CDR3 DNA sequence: TGCGCCAGCAGTGAGGCGCCGGGACTAGCGTCCGAGCAGTACTTC. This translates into CASSEAPGLASEQYF.